These 20 T cell receptor beta chains were all obtained from the same sample, sequenced in a study of technical replicates of blood from four donors. Sequencing was performed with immunoSEQ multiplex PCR; in TCRdb, only in-frame clones are kept and a portion is missing. The repertoire includes 75,000 to 100,000 clones, 85% to 95% of them detected once, and roughly 0.24% sits in the top ten. Sequencing was performed on T cells isolated from PBMCs. These TCRs come from a human donor in good health.

This chain joins TRBV27 and TRBJ1-4; a possible D gene is TRBD1 (6 bases). The CDR3 totals 14 residues. V shed 5 bases and J shed 4 bases, with 11 bases lying between them. CDR1 and CDR2 (germline): MNHEY, SMNVEV (reference sequence). This CDR3 reads CASSADRYNEKLFF. The CDR3 DNA is TGTGCCAGCAGTGCAGACAGGTATAATGAAAAACTGTTTTTT.

This sequence joins TRBV28 and TRBJ1-1, with D perhaps matching TRBD1 (5 bases). CDR1 and CDR2 (germline): MDHEN, SYDVKM. Trimming took 8 bases from V and 5 from J, leaving 21 bases between them. This CDR3 spans 15 amino acids. The CDR3 protein is CASGYYTGRGTEAFF. CDR3 nucleotides: TGTGCCAGCGGGTATTACACGGGGAGGGGTACTGAAGCTTTCTTT.

This chain links TRBV11-2 with TRBJ1-2; D perhaps matches TRBD1 (6 bases). Germline V CDR1 and CDR2: SGHAT, FQNNGV. Trimming stripped 1 base from V and 4 bases from J, with 10 bases between. The CDR3 spans 14 residues. Here the CDR3 DNA reads TGTGCCAGCAGCTTAGGGCCCAGGGGCTATGGCTACACCTTC. Amino acids: CASSLGPRGYGYTF.

The chain recombines TRBV2 with TRBJ1-2; 9 bases match TRBD1. Trimming at V came to 8 bases and at J to 7 bases, leaving 5 bases not matched to a gene. The CDR3 totals 12 residues. Germline assignment: CDR1 SNHLY and CDR2 FYNNEI. The CDR3 coding sequence is TGTGCCAGCGCTACAGGGGGCGGTGGCTACACCTTC. This encodes CASATGGGGYTF.

In its sample, this clone was seen once. The chain uses TRBV19 and TRBJ1-1; D not resolved. The V and J ends lost 8 bases and 1 base respectively, with 11 bases between them. This CDR3 comprises 13 residues. Per germline, CDR1 LNHDA and CDR2 SQIVND (reference sequence). CDR3 nucleotide sequence: TGTGCCAGTTCCTATGTCGCGAACACTGAAGCTTTCTTT. It yields the protein CASSYVANTEAFF.

This chain links TRBV6-1 with TRBJ2-5; 15 bases are shared with TRBD2. The germline CDR1 and CDR2 sequences are MNHNS and SASEGT. V lost 0 bases to trimming and J lost 2 bases; unmatched junction nucleotides: 13. This CDR3 is built from 21 residues. CDR3 DNA: TGTGCCAGCAGTGAAGCGCCCGTGGATCCGGGACTAGCGGGGGGACAAGAGACCCAGTACTTC. Its translation: CASSEAPVDPGLAGGQETQYF.

This rearrangement joins TRBV28 to TRBJ2-1; 8 bases align to TRBD1. The germline CDR1 and CDR2 sequences are MDHEN and SYDVKM. V lost 6 bases to trimming and J lost 7 bases; unmatched junction nucleotides: 5. The CDR3 extends over 13 amino acids. DNA of the CDR3: TGTGCCAGCAGACAGGGGGTGGGTAATGAGCAGTTCTTC. It encodes CASRQGVGNEQFF.

V gene TRBV11-3 combines with J gene TRBJ1-5, with 9 bases identical to TRBD1. Trimming cost V 4 bases and J 9 bases; bases outside gene matches: 4. CDR1 and CDR2 from the germline V gene are SGHNT and YENEEA. The CDR3 spans 13 residues. The CDR3 region has the DNA TGTGCCAGCAGCTGGGACAGGGTGGGGCCCCAGCATTTT. Translation gives CASSWDRVGPQHF.

J is TRBJ2-7 and V is TRBV6-1; 9 bases fit TRBD1. CDR1 and CDR2 from the germline V gene are MNHNS and SASEGT. The CDR3 spans 14 residues. The J segment lost 4 bases and the V segment lost 6 bases, leaving 7 bases of the junction unmatched. This CDR3 is CASRPGQGLYEQYF. The DNA for the CDR3 is TGTGCCAGCAGGCCGGGACAGGGACTTTACGAGCAGTACTTC.

The chain joins TRBV5-1 to TRBJ1-4; D not resolved. Germline loops: CDR1 SGHRS, CDR2 YFSETQ. The CDR3 is 16 residues long. V was cut by 3 bases and J by 8 bases, with 20 bases left in between. DNA for the CDR3: TGCGCCAGCAGCTACCGGACTCCCGCGTACGGAGAAAAACTGTTTTTT. It codes for CASSYRTPAYGEKLFF. The whole variable domain, filled in from reference TRBV5-1 and TRBJ1-4, reads KAGVTQTPRYLIKTRGQQVTLSCSPISGHRSVSWYQQTPGQGLQFLFEYFSETQRNKGNFPGRFSGRQFSNSRSEMNVSTLELGDSALYLCASSYRTPAYGEKLFFGSGTQLSVL.

The gene calls are TRBV4-1 and TRBJ1-4, with D hard to call. Trimming left V 1 base short and J 8 bases short, with 26 bases between. The CDR3 is made up of 19 amino acids. CDR1 is MGHRA, CDR2 YSYEKL, per germline. The CDR3 DNA sequence: TGCGCCAGCAGCCAAGTACCCGCCGGTCGACGCGGGGTGGGAGAAAAACTGTTTTTT. Amino acids: CASSQVPAGRRGVGEKLFF.

The V gene is TRBV5-6, the J gene TRBJ2-5, with 7 bases lining up with TRBD1. The CDR3 contains 13 residues. The V gene end was trimmed by 6 bases and the J gene end by 5 bases; junction bases not matched to a gene: 7. CDR1 is SGHDT and CDR2 is YYEEEE in the germline V gene. DNA of the CDR3: TGTGCCAGCAACATACAGGGGTTGGAGACCCAGTACTTC. Protein sequence: CASNIQGLETQYF.

For the CDR3, the DNA is TGTGCCAGCAGCTTAAGTATCCGGGAGACCCAGTACTTC. Translation gives CASSLSIRETQYF. V usage is TRBV11-1 and J usage is TRBJ2-5; D remains ambiguous. V lost 2 bases to trimming and J lost 5 bases, with 9 bases between them. Germline CDR1 reads SGHAT; CDR2 reads FQDESV (reference sequence). This CDR3 is 13 amino acids long.

V and J are TRBV14 and TRBJ2-7; weak D call: TRBD2 (7 bases). The CDR3 spans 14 residues. Germline CDR1 and CDR2: SGHDN and FVKESK. Trimming cost V 4 bases and J 4 bases, with 14 bases left between them. The CDR3 DNA is TGTGCCAGCAGCCGAGCGGGACAAGGGTACGAGCAGTACTTC. Translated, it gives CASSRAGQGYEQYF.

This clone was counted a single time. The chain combines TRBV6-1 with TRBJ2-5; maybe TRBD1 (6 bases). V gave up 2 bases and J gave up 5 bases, with 15 bases separating them. This CDR3 is 15 amino acids long. CDR1 and CDR2 from the germline V gene are MNHNS and SASEGT. The DNA for the CDR3 is TGTGCCAGCAGTGAATATTCTAACAGGGTTGAGACCCAGTACTTC. This encodes CASSEYSNRVETQYF.

The V gene is TRBV5-5, the J gene TRBJ2-1; 8 nucleotides match TRBD1. The CDR3 totals 16 residues. The J segment lost 8 bases and the V segment lost 4 bases, leaving 14 bases of the junction unmatched. Germline CDR1 reads SGHKS; CDR2 reads YYEKEE (reference sequence). The CDR3: CASSGGTGRERDEQFF. The CDR3 DNA follows: TGTGCCAGCAGCGGGGGGACAGGTCGGGAGCGCGATGAGCAGTTCTTC. Supplemented by reference TRBV5-5 and TRBJ2-1, the full variable domain reads DAGVTQSPTHLIKTRGQQVTLRCSPISGHKSVSWYQQVLGQGPQFIFQYYEKEERGRGNFPDRFSARQFPNYSSELNVNALLLGDSALYLCASSGGTGRERDEQFFGPGTRLTVL.

The rearrangement links TRBV15 to TRBJ1-4; a weak D match, TRBD1 (6 bases). Trimming took off 3 bases at V and 5 bases at J, with 16 bases between the two ends. The CDR3 is 16 amino acids. CDR1 and CDR2 (germline): LNHNV, YYDKDF (reference sequence). Written as DNA, the CDR3 is TGTGCCACCAGCAGTTCGACAGGTTGGGGAAATGAAAAACTGTTTTTT. Encoded protein: CATSSSTGWGNEKLFF.

The chain employs TRBV10-3 and TRBJ1-1, with unresolved D. CDR1 and CDR2 (germline): ENHRY, SYGVKD. V was clipped by 7 bases and J by 4 bases, with 13 bases between them. This CDR3 is 13 amino acids long. The CDR3 DNA follows: TGTGCCATCAAGGCGGGAGGGATCACTGAAGCTTTCTTT. Protein product: CAIKAGGITEAFF.

V and J are TRBV4-2 and TRBJ2-6, with 8 bases identical to TRBD2. The CDR3 consists of 17 residues. V was pared by 1 base and J by 3 bases, with 5 bases of the junction left unmatched. Germline V lookup: CDR1 LGHNA, CDR2 YNFKEQ. The CDR3 region is CASSQASGRSGANVLTF. The CDR3 bases are TGTGCCAGCAGCCAAGCAAGCGGGAGAAGTGGGGCCAACGTCCTGACTTTC.

The chain uses TRBV28 and TRBJ1-2; 11 bases line up with TRBD1. J was trimmed by 5 bases and V by 6 bases; bases with no gene match: 5. The V gene's germline CDR1 is MDHEN and CDR2 SYDVKM. The CDR3 is 14 amino acids. CDR3 protein: CASRIGTGGYGYTF. The CDR3 coding sequence is TGTGCCAGCAGGATCGGGACAGGGGGTTATGGCTACACCTTC.